This T cell receptor (beta chain) stems from a study of T cell responses to AZD1222 COVID-19 vaccine. The study's findings and limits: In the spike-specific TCR repertoire, nearly half reportedly target unmutated variant regions. Donors were chiefly white British, with a greater number of females, and clonal diversity was perhaps underestimated.

The repertoire was sequenced with immunoSEQ multiplex PCR; TCRdb's copy has only in-frame clones and lacks some. The table includes about 99,000 clones, approximately 89% detected once. Concerning this clone itself: Its antigen is unidentified.

Germline V gives CDR1 MGHDK, CDR2 SYGVNS. This CDR3 spans 12 amino acids. The V gene lost 10 bases and the J gene lost 10 bases, with 14 bases spanning the gap. The sequence was collected from an adult in good health. Sequenced material: peripheral blood, taken on day 0 of AZD1222 vaccination. The J gene is TRBJ1-6, the V gene TRBV25-1; D gene unclear. The CDR3 sequence is CATNGVGSPLHF. In DNA, the CDR3 is TGTGCCACCAACGGGGTTGGATCACCCCTCCACTTT.